The T cell receptor (beta chain) under discussion was sequenced for a study of blood T cells in healthy people across ages. Findings of the study overall: Diversity was higher, and naive CD4+ cells more numerous, in long-lived donors than in aged donors.

Of note for this clonotype: As yet, its antigen is unknown.

Germline-derived CDR1 and CDR2 are SGHDN and FVKESK. The CDR3 length is 15 residues. Trimming took 4 bases from V and 5 from J, leaving 17 bases between them. It was with a sample-barcoded 5' primer and a J-beta primer mix that a second PCR of roughly 7 to 11 cycles was run. With 12 random nucleotides, a template-switch adaptor tagged each individual cDNA molecule. Per sample, CDR3-containing paired-end reads numbered at least 2.5 million. In TCRdb, the 5' RACE reads were re-called with MiXCR into one record per CDR3 protein. The table shows fewer than 2 million distinct CDR3 sequences, with 35% to 50% occurring only once. Russia was home to the donors, healthy Caucasian individuals aged roughly 6 to 90.

Sequencing used blood. This receptor was identified in a human donor in good health. The rearrangement uses TRBV14 and TRBJ2-5; D may be TRBD1 or TRBD2 (6 bases each). In nucleotides, the CDR3 is TGTGCCAGCAGCCCCTACCAGGGGAGCGGGGAGACCCAGTACTTC. Translated: CASSPYQGSGETQYF.